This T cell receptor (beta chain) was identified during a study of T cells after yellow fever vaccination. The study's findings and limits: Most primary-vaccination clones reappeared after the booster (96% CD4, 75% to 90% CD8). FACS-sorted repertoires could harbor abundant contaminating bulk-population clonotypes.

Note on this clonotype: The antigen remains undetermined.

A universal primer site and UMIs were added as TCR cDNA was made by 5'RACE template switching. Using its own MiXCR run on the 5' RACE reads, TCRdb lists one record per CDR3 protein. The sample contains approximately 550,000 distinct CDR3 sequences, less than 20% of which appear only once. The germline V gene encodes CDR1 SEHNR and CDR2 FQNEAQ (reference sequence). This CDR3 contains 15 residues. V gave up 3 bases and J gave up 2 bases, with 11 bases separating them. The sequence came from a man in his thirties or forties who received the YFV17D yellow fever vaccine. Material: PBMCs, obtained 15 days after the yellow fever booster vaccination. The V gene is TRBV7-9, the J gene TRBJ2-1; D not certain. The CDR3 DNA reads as TGTGCCAGCAGCTTCTTAGGCAGGCCCTACAATGAGCAGTTCTTC. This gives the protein CASSFLGRPYNEQFF.